A selection of T cell receptor beta chains follows, all from one sample in a study of chemoradiotherapy in HPV16-positive cancers. The repertoire was sequenced with immunoSEQ multiplex PCR; TCRdb's copy has only in-frame clones and lacks some. The top ten hold approximately 2.4% of the sample, which has about 7,000 clones, about nine tenths seen once. The sequencing used tumor tissue, collected from a patient who underwent chemoradiotherapy. These receptors came from a human donor with HPV-associated anogenital cancer. Both conserved end residues are part of each CDR3. The D gene is left open where the match is weak. Not all rows give a size; the values are once, few, many and, for expanded clones, a class.

d_call | j_call | v_call | clone_size | cdr3_nt | cdr3_aa
. | TRBJ2-3 | TRBV9 | . | TGTGCCAGCGGGCAGACAGAATCCGAGACAGATACGCAGTATTTT | CASGQTESETDTQYF
. | TRBJ2-2 | TRBV19 | once | TGTGCCAGTAGTCGGTCCTTGGGGACGGGTACCGGGGAGCTGTTTTTT | CASSRSLGTGTGELFF
. | TRBJ2-5 | TRBV29-1 | . | TGCAGCGTTGAAGGCGCGGGACAGTGGAGCCAAGAGACCCAGTACTTC | CSVEGAGQWSQETQYF
. | TRBJ1-1 | TRBV4-1 | . | TGCGCCAGCAGCCAAGAGTACGGGGGGCGAACTGAAGCTTTCTTT | CASSQEYGGRTEAFF
TRBD1 | TRBJ2-7 | TRBV5-4 | . | TGTGCCAGCAGCTCGAAGGGGACAGGGAGCTCCTACGAGCAGTACTTC | CASSSKGTGSSYEQYF
. | TRBJ1-6 | TRBV14 | . | TGTGCCAGCAGCGCTCTGGGGAATAATTCACCCCTCCACTTT | CASSALGNNSPLHF
. | TRBJ1-2 | TRBV10-3 | . | TGTGCCATCAGTGAGCCGTCGTATGGCTACACCTTC | CAISEPSYGYTF
TRBD2 | TRBJ2-7 | TRBV27 | . | TGTGCCAGCAGGCCTAGCGGGCCCTTCTACGAGCAGTACTTC | CASRPSGPFYEQYF
. | TRBJ2-7 | TRBV5-4 | . | TGTGCCAGCAGCTTGGACCCAATTACAGGAGGAACCTACGAGCAGTACTTC | CASSLDPITGGTYEQYF
. | TRBJ1-2 | TRBV5-6 | once | TGTGCCAGCAGCTTGTCCCGGGCGGCCTACTATGGCTACACCTTC | CASSLSRAAYYGYTF
. | TRBJ1-4 | TRBV30 | . | TGTGCCTGGAGTGTACTCTCCTCGGGGGGGAATGAAAAACTGTTTTTT | CAWSVLSSGGNEKLFF
. | TRBJ1-5 | TRBV27 | . | TGTGCCAGCAGTTTAGGGCAGGGATGGGCTCAGCCCCAGCATTTT | CASSLGQGWAQPQHF
TRBD1 | TRBJ2-7 | TRBV5-8 | . | TGTGCCAGCAGCTTTCCCGGGACAGGGATCTACGAGCAGTACTTC | CASSFPGTGIYEQYF
. | TRBJ2-3 | TRBV6-1 | . | TGTGCCAGCCAGGCCTCCGGGATGATAGATACGCAGTATTTT | CASQASGMIDTQYF
TRBD2 | TRBJ2-1 | TRBV15 | few | TGTGCCACCAGCAGAGATAGTTCCAGCGGGAGGGGGAATGAGCAGTTCTTC | CATSRDSSSGRGNEQFF